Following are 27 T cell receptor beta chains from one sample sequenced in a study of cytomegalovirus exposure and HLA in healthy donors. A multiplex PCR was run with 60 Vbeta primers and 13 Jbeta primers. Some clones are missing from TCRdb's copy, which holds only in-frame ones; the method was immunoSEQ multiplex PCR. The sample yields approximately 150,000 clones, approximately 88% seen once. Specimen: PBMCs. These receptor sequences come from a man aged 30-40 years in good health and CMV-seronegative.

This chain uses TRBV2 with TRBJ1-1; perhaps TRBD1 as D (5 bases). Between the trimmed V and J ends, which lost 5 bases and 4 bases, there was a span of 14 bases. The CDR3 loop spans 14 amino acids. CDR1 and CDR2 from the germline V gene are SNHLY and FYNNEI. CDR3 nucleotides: TGTGCCAGCAGTTCTCTCGGGGGAGGCACTGAAGCTTTCTTT. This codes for CASSSLGGGTEAFF.

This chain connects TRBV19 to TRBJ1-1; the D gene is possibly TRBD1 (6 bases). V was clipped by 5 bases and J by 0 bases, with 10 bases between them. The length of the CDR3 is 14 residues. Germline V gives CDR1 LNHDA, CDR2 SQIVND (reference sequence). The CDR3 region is CASSLDSLNTEAFF. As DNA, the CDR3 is TGTGCCAGTAGTTTGGACAGCCTGAACACTGAAGCTTTCTTT.

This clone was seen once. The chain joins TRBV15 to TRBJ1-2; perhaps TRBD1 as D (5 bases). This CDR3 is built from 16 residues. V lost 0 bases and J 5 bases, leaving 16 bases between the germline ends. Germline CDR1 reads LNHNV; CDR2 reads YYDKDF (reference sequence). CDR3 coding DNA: TGTGCCACCAGCAGAGATGTAGTTGGCAGGGATTATGGCTACACCTTC. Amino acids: CATSRDVVGRDYGYTF.

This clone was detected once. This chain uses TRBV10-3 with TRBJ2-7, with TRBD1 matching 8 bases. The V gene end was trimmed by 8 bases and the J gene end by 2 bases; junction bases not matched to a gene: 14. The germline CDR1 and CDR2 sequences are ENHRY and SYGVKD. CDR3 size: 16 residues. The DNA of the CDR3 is TGTGCCATCGCCGGAGCAGGGGGCGCGGGGACCTACGAGCAGTACTTC. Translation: CAIAGAGGAGTYEQYF.

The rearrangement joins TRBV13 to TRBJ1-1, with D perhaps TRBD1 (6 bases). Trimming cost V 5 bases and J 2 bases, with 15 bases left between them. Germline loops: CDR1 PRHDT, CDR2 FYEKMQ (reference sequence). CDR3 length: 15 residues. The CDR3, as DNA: TGTGCCAGCAGCCAAACCGGACAGACCAACACTGAAGCTTTCTTT. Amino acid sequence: CASSQTGQTNTEAFF.

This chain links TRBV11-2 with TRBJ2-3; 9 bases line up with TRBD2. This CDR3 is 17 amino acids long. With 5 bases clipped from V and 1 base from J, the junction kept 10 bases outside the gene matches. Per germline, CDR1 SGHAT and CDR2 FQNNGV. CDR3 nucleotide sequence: TGTGCCAGCAGCCCGTACCCAATAGCGGGGGGCACAGATACGCAGTATTTT. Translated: CASSPYPIAGGTDTQYF.

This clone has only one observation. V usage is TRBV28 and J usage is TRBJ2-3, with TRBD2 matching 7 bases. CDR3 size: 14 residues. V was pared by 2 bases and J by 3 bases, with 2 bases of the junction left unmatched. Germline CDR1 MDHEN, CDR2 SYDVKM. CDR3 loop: CASSLLAATDTQYF. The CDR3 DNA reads TGTGCCAGCAGTTTACTAGCGGCAACAGATACGCAGTATTTT.

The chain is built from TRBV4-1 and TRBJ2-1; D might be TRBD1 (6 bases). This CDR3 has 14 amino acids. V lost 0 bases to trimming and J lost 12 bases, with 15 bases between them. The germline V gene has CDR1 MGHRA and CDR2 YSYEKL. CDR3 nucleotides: TGCGCCAGCAGCCAAGACTTCCCGCTACAGGGGCAGTTCTTC. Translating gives CASSQDFPLQGQFF.

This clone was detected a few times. The CDR3 DNA reads TGTGCCAGCAGCTTGGGAGGGCGCGGGAGGGGAAATGAGCAGTTCTTC. It is translated as CASSLGGRGRGNEQFF. The chain links TRBV5-4 to TRBJ2-1; TRBD2 agrees at 9 bases. Germline V gene sequence: CDR1 SGHNT, CDR2 YYREEE (reference sequence). CDR3 length: 16 residues. V trimming: 0 bases; J trimming: 7 bases; junction bases outside the gene matches: 8.

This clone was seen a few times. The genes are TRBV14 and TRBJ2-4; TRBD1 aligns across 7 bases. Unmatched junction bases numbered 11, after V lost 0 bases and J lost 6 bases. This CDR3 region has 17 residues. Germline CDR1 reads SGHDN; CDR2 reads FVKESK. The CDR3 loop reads CASSQDSIGGDRNIQYF. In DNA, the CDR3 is TGTGCCAGCAGCCAAGATTCGATAGGGGGCGATAGAAACATTCAGTACTTC.

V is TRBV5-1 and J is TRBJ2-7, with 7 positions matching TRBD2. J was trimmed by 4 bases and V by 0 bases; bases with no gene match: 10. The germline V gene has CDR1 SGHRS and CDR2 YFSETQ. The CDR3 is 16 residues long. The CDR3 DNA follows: TGCGCCAGCAGCTTGGCCGTGGGAGGGCCGGCGTACGAGCAGTACTTC. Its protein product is CASSLAVGGPAYEQYF.

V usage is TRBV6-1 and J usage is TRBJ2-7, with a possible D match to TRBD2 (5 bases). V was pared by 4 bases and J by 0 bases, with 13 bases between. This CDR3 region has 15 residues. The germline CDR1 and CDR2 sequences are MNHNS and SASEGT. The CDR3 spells CASSGELRASYEQYF. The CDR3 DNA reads TGTGCCAGCAGTGGGGAGTTGCGAGCCTCCTACGAGCAGTACTTC.

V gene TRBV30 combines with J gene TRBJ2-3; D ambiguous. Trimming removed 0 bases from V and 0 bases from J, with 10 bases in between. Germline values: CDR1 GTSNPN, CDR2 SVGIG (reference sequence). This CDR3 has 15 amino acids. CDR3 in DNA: TGTGCCTGGAGTGTCCTAAATCCGAGCACAGATACGCAGTATTTT. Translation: CAWSVLNPSTDTQYF.

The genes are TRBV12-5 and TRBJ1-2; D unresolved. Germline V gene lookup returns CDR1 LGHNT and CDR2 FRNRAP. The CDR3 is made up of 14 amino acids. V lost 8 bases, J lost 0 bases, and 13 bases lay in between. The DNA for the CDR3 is TGTGCTAGTCAATTCGACGGGTCTAACTATGGCTACACCTTC. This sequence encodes CASQFDGSNYGYTF.

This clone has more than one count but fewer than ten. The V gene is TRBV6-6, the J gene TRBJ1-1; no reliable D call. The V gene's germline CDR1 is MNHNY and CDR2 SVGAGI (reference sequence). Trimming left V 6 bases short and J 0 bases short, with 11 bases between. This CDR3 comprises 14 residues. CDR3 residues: CASSVQKMNTEAFF. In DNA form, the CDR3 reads TGTGCCAGCAGCGTCCAGAAAATGAACACTGAAGCTTTCTTT.

The CDR3 loop is CASRLGGPGGPLHF. CDR3 DNA sequence: TGTGCCAGCAGGTTGGGCGGGCCTGGGGGGCCCCTCCACTTT. The chain combines TRBV27 with TRBJ1-6; D possibly corresponds to TRBD1 (5 bases). The CDR3 contains 14 residues. Trimming removed 6 bases at V and 13 bases at J, with 19 bases between. The germline CDR1 and CDR2 sequences are MNHEY and SMNVEV (reference sequence).

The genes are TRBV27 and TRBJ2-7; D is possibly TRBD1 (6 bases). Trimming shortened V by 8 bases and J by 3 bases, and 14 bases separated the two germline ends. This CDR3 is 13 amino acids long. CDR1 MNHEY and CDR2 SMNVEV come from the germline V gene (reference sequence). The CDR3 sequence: CASRGGVYYEQYF. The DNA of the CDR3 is TGTGCCAGCCGAGGGGGAGTGTACTACGAGCAGTACTTC.

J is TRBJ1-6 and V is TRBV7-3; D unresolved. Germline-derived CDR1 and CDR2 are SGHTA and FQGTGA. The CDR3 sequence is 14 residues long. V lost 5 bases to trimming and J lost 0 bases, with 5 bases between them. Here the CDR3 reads CASSLSSYNSPLHF. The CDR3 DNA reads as TGTGCCAGCAGCCTGAGCTCCTATAATTCACCCCTCCACTTT. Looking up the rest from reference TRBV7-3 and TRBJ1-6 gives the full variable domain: GAGVSQTPSNKVTEKGKYVELRCDPISGHTALYWYRQSLGQGPEFLIYFQGTGAADDSGLPNDRFFAVRPEGSVSTLKIQRTERGDSAVYLCASSLSSYNSPLHFGNGTRLTVT.

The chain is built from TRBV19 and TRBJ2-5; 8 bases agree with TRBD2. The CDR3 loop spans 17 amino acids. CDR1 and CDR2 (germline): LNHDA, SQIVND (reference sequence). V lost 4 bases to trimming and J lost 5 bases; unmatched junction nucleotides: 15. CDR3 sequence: CASSSPLELAVPETQYF. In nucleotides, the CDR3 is TGTGCCAGTAGTAGCCCCCTTGAACTAGCGGTCCCGGAGACCCAGTACTTC.

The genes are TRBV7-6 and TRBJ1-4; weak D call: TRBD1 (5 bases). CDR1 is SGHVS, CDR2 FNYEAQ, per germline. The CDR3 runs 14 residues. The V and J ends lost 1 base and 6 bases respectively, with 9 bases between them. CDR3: CASSLVGADEKLFF. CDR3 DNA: TGTGCCAGCAGCTTAGTTGGGGCGGATGAAAAACTGTTTTTT.

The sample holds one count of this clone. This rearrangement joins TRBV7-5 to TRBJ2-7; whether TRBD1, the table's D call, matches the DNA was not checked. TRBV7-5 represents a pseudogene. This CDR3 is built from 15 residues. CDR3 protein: CVRSQVGEFAYEQYF. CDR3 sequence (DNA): TGTGTCAGAAGCCAGGTAGGTGAATTCGCCTACGAGCAGTACTTC.

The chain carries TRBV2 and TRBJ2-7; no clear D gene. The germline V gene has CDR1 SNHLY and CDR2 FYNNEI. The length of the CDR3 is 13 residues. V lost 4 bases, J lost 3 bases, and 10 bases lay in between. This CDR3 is CASSVVQRYEQYF. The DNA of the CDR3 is TGTGCCAGCAGTGTAGTCCAACGCTACGAGCAGTACTTC.

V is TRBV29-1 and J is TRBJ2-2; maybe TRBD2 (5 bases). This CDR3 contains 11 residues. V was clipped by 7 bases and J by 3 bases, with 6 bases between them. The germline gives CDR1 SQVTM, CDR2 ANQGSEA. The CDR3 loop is CSAEDTGELFF. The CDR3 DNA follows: TGCAGCGCGGAGGACACCGGGGAGCTGTTTTTT.

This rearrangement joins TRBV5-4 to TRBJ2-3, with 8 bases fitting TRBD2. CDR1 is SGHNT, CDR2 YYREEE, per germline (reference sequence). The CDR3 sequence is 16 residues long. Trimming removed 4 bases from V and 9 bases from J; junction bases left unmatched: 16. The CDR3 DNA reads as TGTGCCAGCAGCGGATGGACTAGCCCCAGCCAGGGCACGCAGTATTTT. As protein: CASSGWTSPSQGTQYF. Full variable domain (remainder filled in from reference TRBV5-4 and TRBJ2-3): ETGVTQSPTHLIKTRGQQVTLRCSSQSGHNTVSWYQQALGQGPQFIFQYYREEENGRGNFPPRFSGLQFPNYSSELNVNALELDDSALYLCASSGWTSPSQGTQYFGPGTRLTVL.

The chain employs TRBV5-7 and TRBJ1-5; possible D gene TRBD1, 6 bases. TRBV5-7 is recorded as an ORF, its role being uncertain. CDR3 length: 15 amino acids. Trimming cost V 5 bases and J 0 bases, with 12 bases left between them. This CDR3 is CASRPTGYSNQPQHF. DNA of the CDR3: TGTGCCAGCAGGCCAACAGGGTATAGCAATCAGCCCCAGCATTTT.

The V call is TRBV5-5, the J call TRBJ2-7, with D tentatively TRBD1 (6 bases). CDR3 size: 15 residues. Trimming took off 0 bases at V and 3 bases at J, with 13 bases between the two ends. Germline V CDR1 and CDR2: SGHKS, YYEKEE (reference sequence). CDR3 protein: CASSLEQGTFYEQYF. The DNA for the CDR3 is TGTGCCAGCAGCTTGGAACAGGGTACCTTCTACGAGCAGTACTTC.

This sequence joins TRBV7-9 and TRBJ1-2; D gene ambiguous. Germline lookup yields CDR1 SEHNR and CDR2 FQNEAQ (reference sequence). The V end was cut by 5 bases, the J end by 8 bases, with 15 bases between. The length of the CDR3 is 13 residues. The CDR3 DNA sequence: TGTGCCAGCAGCCTGACGCCTGGCGGCGGCTACACCTTC. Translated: CASSLTPGGGYTF.